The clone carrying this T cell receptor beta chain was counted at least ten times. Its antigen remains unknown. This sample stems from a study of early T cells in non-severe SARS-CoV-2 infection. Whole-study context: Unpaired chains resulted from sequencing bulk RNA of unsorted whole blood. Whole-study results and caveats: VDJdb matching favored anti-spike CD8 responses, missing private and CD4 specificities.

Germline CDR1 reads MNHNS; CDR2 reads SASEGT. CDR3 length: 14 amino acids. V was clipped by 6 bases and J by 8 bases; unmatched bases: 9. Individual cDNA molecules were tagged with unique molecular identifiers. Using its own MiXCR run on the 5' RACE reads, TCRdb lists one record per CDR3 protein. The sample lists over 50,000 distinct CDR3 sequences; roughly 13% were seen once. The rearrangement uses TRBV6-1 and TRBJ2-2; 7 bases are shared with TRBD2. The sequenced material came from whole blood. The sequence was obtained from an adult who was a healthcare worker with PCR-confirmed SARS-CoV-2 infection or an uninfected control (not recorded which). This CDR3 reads CASRVLADGGELFF. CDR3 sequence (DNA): TGTGCCAGCAGGGTCCTAGCGGACGGAGGGGAGCTGTTTTTT.